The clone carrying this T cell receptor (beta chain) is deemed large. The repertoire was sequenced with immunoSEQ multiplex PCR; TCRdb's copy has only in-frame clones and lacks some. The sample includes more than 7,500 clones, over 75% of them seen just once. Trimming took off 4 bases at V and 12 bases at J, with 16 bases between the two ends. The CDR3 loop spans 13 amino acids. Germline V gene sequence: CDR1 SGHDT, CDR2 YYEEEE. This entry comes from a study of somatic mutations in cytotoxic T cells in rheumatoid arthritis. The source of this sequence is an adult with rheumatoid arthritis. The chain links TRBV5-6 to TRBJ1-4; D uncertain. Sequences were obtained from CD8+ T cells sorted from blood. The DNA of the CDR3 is TGTGCCAGCAGCCTAGGGCCGGCTCGCCAACTGTTTTTT. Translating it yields CASSLGPARQLFF.